One sample yielded the 8 T cell receptor beta chains listed below, sequenced in a study of blood T cell repertoires in COVID-19. Here immunoSEQ multiplex PCR was the method, and the copy in TCRdb shows in-frame clones only, minus some. Among about 190,000 clones listed, less than 85% were seen once. Sequencing was done on a sample of peripheral blood. These receptors all stem from a woman between 45 and 65 years old with acute or convalescent COVID-19.

V is TRBV7-9 and J is TRBJ1-4; TRBD1 matches at 9 bases. Germline V gene lookup returns CDR1 SEHNR and CDR2 FQNEAQ (reference sequence). J gave up 6 bases and V 4 bases, and 3 bases lay outside the gene matches. The CDR3 has 14 residues. Here the CDR3 reads CASSSGQGYEKLFF. As DNA, the CDR3 is TGTGCCAGCAGCTCGGGACAGGGTTATGAAAAACTGTTTTTT.

This clone was counted between two and nine times. The V call is TRBV6-2 or TRBV6-3, the J call TRBJ1-2; unclear D gene. V was cut by 4 bases and J by 4 bases, with 10 bases left in between. The germline V gene encodes CDR1 MNHEY and CDR2 SVGEGT. There are 13 residues in the CDR3. Written as DNA, the CDR3 is TGTGCCAGCAGTTTCCGGGGTTCCTATGGCTACACCTTC. Amino acids: CASSFRGSYGYTF.

V is TRBV19 and J is TRBJ2-1; 7 bases line up with TRBD1. The V gene's germline CDR1 is LNHDA and CDR2 SQIVND (reference sequence). CDR3 size: 15 residues. The ends lost 5 bases at V and 0 bases at J; junction bases unmatched: 4. The CDR3 protein is CASSSTGVSYNEQFF. CDR3 nucleotide sequence: TGTGCCAGTAGTTCCACAGGGGTCTCCTACAATGAGCAGTTCTTC. The entire variable domain, with the rest obtained from reference TRBV19 and TRBJ2-1, is as follows: DGGITQSPKYLFRKEGQNVTLSCEQNLNHDAMYWYRQDPGQGLRLIYYSQIVNDFQKGDIAEGYSVSREKKESFPLTVTSAQKNPTAFYLCASSSTGVSYNEQFFGPGTRLTVL.

This clone has only a few counts. V is TRBV5-4 and J is TRBJ1-2; D is perhaps TRBD1 (6 bases). The CDR3 extends over 15 amino acids. Trimming pared 0 bases from V and 5 bases from J, leaving 14 bases between. Looked up from germline, CDR1 is SGHNT and CDR2 is YYREEE (reference sequence). The CDR3 spells CASSLAGTGLYGYTF. The CDR3 DNA reads TGTGCCAGCAGCTTGGCAGGAACAGGGCTTTATGGCTACACCTTC.

V gene TRBV28 combines with J gene TRBJ2-3; 11 bases are shared with TRBD2. The V and J ends lost 3 bases and 5 bases, in that order; junction bases with no gene match: 4. The CDR3 covers 15 residues. The germline V gene encodes CDR1 MDHEN and CDR2 SYDVKM. The chain's CDR3 is CASSFRGLAGDTQYF. CDR3 nucleotides: TGTGCCAGCAGTTTTAGAGGACTAGCGGGAGATACGCAGTATTTT.

J is TRBJ2-3 and V is TRBV6-5, with D possibly being TRBD1 (7 bases). The CDR3 has 16 amino acids. Trimming stripped 4 bases from V and 4 bases from J, with 18 bases between. Germline CDR1 and CDR2: MNHEY and SVGAGI. The CDR3: CASSFLGGGSADTQYF. CDR3 sequence (DNA): TGTGCCAGCAGTTTCCTAGGAGGGGGCTCGGCAGATACGCAGTATTTT.

This clone was counted a single time. The chain recombines TRBV6-5 with TRBJ1-3; D call uncertain. The CDR3 consists of 13 residues. V was pared by 8 bases and J by 0 bases, with 8 bases between. Per germline, CDR1 MNHEY and CDR2 SVGAGI. CDR3 DNA: TGTGCCAGCCTGCGGGGCTCTGGAAACACCATATATTTT. Its protein is CASLRGSGNTIYF.

The rearrangement links TRBV5-4 to TRBJ1-4; D is uncertain. Trimming took off 10 bases at V and 7 bases at J, with 11 bases between the two ends. Germline values: CDR1 SGHNT, CDR2 YYREEE (reference sequence). CDR3 size: 11 residues. The CDR3 DNA is TGTGCCCGAATGTCCAGTGAAAAACTGTTTTTT. This codes for CARMSSEKLFF.